One sample yielded the 28 T cell receptor beta chains listed below, sequenced in a study of cytomegalovirus exposure and HLA in healthy donors. PCR primers comprised 60 Vbeta and 13 Jbeta primers. TCRdb keeps only in-frame clones here, not all; method: immunoSEQ multiplex PCR. The table shows 70,000 to 95,000 clones, with around 81% occurring only once. What was sequenced was PBMCs. The receptors derive from a woman in her twenties or thirties in good health and CMV-seronegative.

This clone was counted a single time. This chain links TRBV28 with TRBJ1-2; D possibly corresponds to TRBD1 (5 bases). Trimming left V 7 bases short and J 6 bases short, with 9 bases between. The CDR3 consists of 11 residues. Germline-derived CDR1 and CDR2 are MDHEN and SYDVKM. For the CDR3, the DNA is TGTGCCAGCACGACAGACGATGGCTACACCTTC. Translated: CASTTDDGYTF.

The rearrangement joins TRBV7-8 to TRBJ2-5, with 8 bases lining up with TRBD1. CDR3 size: 15 residues. The germline gives CDR1 SGHVS, CDR2 FQNEAQ. Trimming at V came to 3 bases and at J to 4 bases, leaving 7 bases not matched to a gene. The CDR3 DNA sequence: TGTGCCAGCAGCTTCCGGACAGGGCTCGCAGAGACCCAGTACTTC. Amino acid sequence: CASSFRTGLAETQYF.

The chain recombines TRBV9 with TRBJ2-7; 16 bases are a match to TRBD2. Germline CDR1 and CDR2: SGDLS and YYNGEE. V gave up 3 bases and J gave up 1 base; unmatched junction bases: 4. CDR3 length: 17 residues. In DNA form, the CDR3 reads TGTGCCAGCAGCGCCGGGACTAGCGGGAGGGTGTCCTACGAGCAGTACTTC. Residues: CASSAGTSGRVSYEQYF.

The rearrangement uses TRBV11-2 and TRBJ2-7; D possibly corresponds to TRBD2 (6 bases). Germline lookup yields CDR1 SGHAT and CDR2 FQNNGV. V gave up 1 base and J gave up 4 bases, with 11 bases separating them. This CDR3 comprises 14 residues. The CDR3 loop reads CASSLAGDLYEQYF. CDR3 DNA: TGTGCCAGCAGCTTAGCGGGAGATCTGTACGAGCAGTACTTC.

This rearrangement joins TRBV4-1 to TRBJ1-1, with 8 bases identical to TRBD1. The CDR3 is 15 residues long. The V gene end was trimmed by 1 base and the J gene end by 5 bases; junction bases not matched to a gene: 6. Germline loops: CDR1 MGHRA, CDR2 YSYEKL. The CDR3 coding sequence is TGCGCCAGCAGCCAAGTGACGGACAGGGTAACTGAAGCTTTCTTT. This sequence encodes CASSQVTDRVTEAFF.

The V and J genes are TRBV19 and TRBJ2-6; D is possibly TRBD1 (5 bases). CDR3 size: 13 residues. V lost 8 bases and J lost 0, with 5 bases in between. Per the germline V gene, CDR1 is LNHDA and CDR2 is SQIVND (reference sequence). CDR3 residues: CASGHSGANVLTF. CDR3 sequence (DNA): TGTGCCAGTGGACACTCTGGGGCCAACGTCCTGACTTTC.

The rearrangement joins TRBV19 to TRBJ2-5; 7 bases are shared with TRBD2. Trimming took 4 bases from V and 1 from J; bases not matched to a gene: 9. Germline loops: CDR1 LNHDA, CDR2 SQIVND (reference sequence). There are 16 residues in the CDR3. As DNA, the CDR3 is TGTGCCAGTAGTACCGCCGGGGGGAGAACCCAAGAGACCCAGTACTTC. Its protein product is CASSTAGGRTQETQYF.

In DNA form, the CDR3 reads TGTGCCAGCAGTCCGGGACAGTTGAGCTCCTACGAGCAGTACTTC. It codes for CASSPGQLSSYEQYF. The chain uses TRBV27 and TRBJ2-7; 7 bases fit TRBD1. Germline CDR1 MNHEY, CDR2 SMNVEV (reference sequence). This CDR3 region has 15 residues. V lost 5 bases, J lost 0 bases, and 7 bases stayed unmatched.

The V gene is TRBV27, the J gene TRBJ2-5; 13 positions agree with TRBD2. Germline CDR1 reads MNHEY; CDR2 reads SMNVEV (reference sequence). V was pared by 6 bases and J by 2 bases, with 6 bases of the junction left unmatched. The CDR3 is 16 residues long. CDR3 nucleotide sequence: TGTGCCAGCAGGAGACTAGCGGGAGGAGGACAAGAGACCCAGTACTTC. It yields the protein CASRRLAGGGQETQYF.

The DNA of the CDR3 is TGTGCCAGCAGCTTAGTGGGGGGAGAGGGGTACTTC. Protein sequence: CASSLVGGEGYF. The chain joins TRBV7-2 to TRBJ2-7; maybe TRBD2 (6 bases). V was trimmed by 1 base and J by 12 bases, leaving 13 bases between them. Per germline, CDR1 SGHTA and CDR2 FQGNSA. CDR3 length equals 12 residues.

This clone showed up just a few times. J is TRBJ1-4 and V is TRBV28; D might be TRBD1 (6 bases). Germline V CDR1 and CDR2: MDHEN, SYDVKM. The CDR3 is made up of 14 amino acids. The germline V and J ends were trimmed by 8 bases and 8 bases, with 18 bases remaining between them. CDR3 DNA: TGTGCCAGCGCTAATCCCCAGGGGTACGAAAAACTGTTTTTT. Translation gives CASANPQGYEKLFF.

A few counts support this clone. The gene calls are TRBV5-1 and TRBJ2-2; tentatively, D is TRBD2 (6 bases). The CDR3 is 17 amino acids. Trimming took 4 bases from V and 0 from J, leaving 16 bases between them. Germline assignment: CDR1 SGHRS and CDR2 YFSETQ. The CDR3 bases are TGCGCCAGCAGCGGCCGAGCGACTAGTTCGAACACCGGGGAGCTGTTTTTT. Translation gives CASSGRATSSNTGELFF.

The chain links TRBV19 to TRBJ1-2, with 8 bases matching TRBD1. The germline CDR1 and CDR2 sequences are LNHDA and SQIVND (reference sequence). Unmatched junction bases numbered 16, after V lost 5 bases and J lost 8 bases. The CDR3 loop spans 16 amino acids. For the CDR3, the DNA is TGTGCCAGTAGTGCGACCGGGACAGGCCTCCAGGGGGGCTACACCTTC. Translating gives CASSATGTGLQGGYTF. The full variable domain, with the rest looked up from reference TRBV19 and TRBJ1-2, is DGGITQSPKYLFRKEGQNVTLSCEQNLNHDAMYWYRQDPGQGLRLIYYSQIVNDFQKGDIAEGYSVSREKKESFPLTVTSAQKNPTAFYLCASSATGTGLQGGYTFGSGTRLTVV.

The genes are TRBV30 and TRBJ2-3; D remains unclear. The length of the CDR3 is 12 residues. Germline-derived CDR1 and CDR2 are GTSNPN and SVGIG (reference sequence). V was trimmed by 7 bases and J by 0 bases, leaving 8 bases between them. CDR3 in amino acids: CASSPSTDTQYF. CDR3 coding DNA: TGTGCCTCATCCCCAAGCACAGATACGCAGTATTTT.

V gene TRBV7-9 combines with J gene TRBJ2-7; 9 bases map to TRBD2. The V and J ends lost 5 bases and 4 bases, in that order; junction bases with no gene match: 9. This CDR3 region has 15 residues. Per germline, CDR1 SEHNR and CDR2 FQNEAQ (reference sequence). The DNA of the CDR3 is TGTGCCAGCAGCCGCACCGGGACTAGCAGATACGAGCAGTACTTC. This sequence encodes CASSRTGTSRYEQYF.

J is TRBJ2-1 and V is TRBV15; 10 bases map to TRBD2. This CDR3 has 15 residues. CDR1 and CDR2 from the germline V gene are LNHNV and YYDKDF (reference sequence). V lost 0 bases and J lost 6; bases outside the gene matches: 2. This chain's CDR3 is CATSRDLAGANEQFF. CDR3 coding DNA: TGTGCCACCAGCAGAGATCTAGCGGGAGCCAATGAGCAGTTCTTC.

This chain joins TRBV14 and TRBJ1-2; D remains unclear. This CDR3 is built from 14 residues. Germline V gene sequence: CDR1 SGHDN, CDR2 FVKESK. Trimming removed 4 bases from V and 4 bases from J, with 13 bases in between. This chain's CDR3 is CASSPGRRGYGYTF. Written as DNA, the CDR3 is TGTGCCAGCAGCCCGGGCAGGCGGGGCTATGGCTACACCTTC. Filled out from reference TRBV14 and TRBJ1-2, the complete variable domain reads EAGVTQFPSHSVIEKGQTVTLRCDPISGHDNLYWYRRVMGKEIKFLLHFVKESKQDESGMPNNRFLAERTGGTYSTLKVQPAELEDSGVYFCASSPGRRGYGYTFGSGTRLTVV.

The chain employs TRBV6-6 and TRBJ2-2; D might be TRBD2 (6 bases). Trimming stripped 6 bases from V and 5 bases from J, with 13 bases between. Germline V gene lookup returns CDR1 MNHNY and CDR2 SVGAGI (reference sequence). The CDR3 is 14 amino acids. CDR3 loop: CASRGLFLTGELFF. For the CDR3, the DNA is TGTGCCAGCAGGGGACTTTTCCTAACCGGGGAGCTGTTTTTT.

The gene calls are TRBV30 and TRBJ2-1; 7 nucleotides line up with TRBD2. CDR1 is GTSNPN, CDR2 SVGIG, per germline (reference sequence). The V gene end was trimmed by 2 bases and the J gene end by 9 bases; junction bases not matched to a gene: 19. This CDR3 contains 17 residues. The CDR3 here is CAWSRSQTSSHPGEQFF. The CDR3 DNA is TGTGCCTGGAGTCGATCCCAGACTAGCTCCCACCCGGGTGAGCAGTTCTTC.

This sequence joins TRBV28 and TRBJ1-6; 10 nucleotides align to TRBD1. The CDR3 spans 15 residues. Germline trimming cut 6 bases from V and 6 bases from J; bases unmatched to any gene: 5. Per the germline V gene, CDR1 is MDHEN and CDR2 is SYDVKM. The CDR3 here is CASRLGQGTNSPLHF. The CDR3 DNA follows: TGTGCCAGCAGGCTGGGACAGGGGACTAATTCACCCCTCCACTTT. The full variable domain, with the rest looked up from reference TRBV28 and TRBJ1-6, is DVKVTQSSRYLVKRTGEKVFLECVQDMDHENMFWYRQDPGLGLRLIYFSYDVKMKEKGDIPEGYSVSREKKERFSLILESASTNQTSMYLCASRLGQGTNSPLHFGNGTRLTVT.

The rearrangement joins TRBV5-1 to TRBJ1-4; D ambiguous. This CDR3 has 15 amino acids. Trimming left V 4 bases short and J 7 bases short, with 17 bases between. The germline CDR1 and CDR2 sequences are SGHRS and YFSETQ. The CDR3: CASSIGPQEAEKLFF. The CDR3 DNA reads as TGCGCCAGCAGCATAGGCCCCCAAGAGGCTGAAAAACTGTTTTTT.

The chain employs TRBV20-1 and TRBJ1-2, with unresolved D. The CDR3 totals 11 residues. V gave up 1 base and J gave up 5 bases, with 5 bases separating them. CDR1 and CDR2 from the germline V gene are DFQATT and SNEGSKA (reference sequence). The CDR3: CSARGLYGYTF. The CDR3 DNA reads TGCAGTGCTAGAGGGCTTTATGGCTACACCTTC.

The chain couples TRBV7-6 to TRBJ2-6; no reliable D call. The ends were cut back, 5 bases at V and 0 bases at J, with 5 bases in the middle. Germline loops: CDR1 SGHVS, CDR2 FNYEAQ. The CDR3 extends over 14 amino acids. The CDR3 DNA reads TGTGCCAGCAGCCCTAGCTCTGGGGCCAACGTCCTGACTTTC. Its translation is CASSPSSGANVLTF. Using reference TRBV7-6 and TRBJ2-6 for the parts outside the CDR3, the full variable domain is GAGVSQSPRYKVTKRGQDVALRCDPISGHVSLYWYRQALGQGPEFLTYFNYEAQQDKSGLPNDRFSAERPEGSISTLTIQRTEQRDSAMYRCASSPSSGANVLTFGAGSRLTVL.

This clone was recorded once. The gene calls are TRBV28 and TRBJ2-7; 7 bases match TRBD1. Germline values: CDR1 MDHEN, CDR2 SYDVKM. The CDR3 is 15 amino acids. With 5 bases clipped from V and 0 bases from J, the junction kept 7 bases outside the gene matches. In nucleotides, the CDR3 is TGTGCCAGCAGTCCATGGACAGGCCTCTCCTACGAGCAGTACTTC. Protein: CASSPWTGLSYEQYF.

This clone showed up just a few times. DNA for the CDR3: TGTGCCAGCAGAAATTTAGGGACAGGGTTGGTCGAAAACATTCAGTACTTC. Amino acid sequence: CASRNLGTGLVENIQYF. This chain links TRBV6-4 with TRBJ2-4; TRBD1 matches at 9 bases. This CDR3 has 17 amino acids. With V trimmed by 6 bases and J by 5 bases, 14 bases remained unmatched. The germline gives CDR1 MRHNA, CDR2 SNTAGT.

V is TRBV9 and J is TRBJ2-1; TRBD1 matches at 11 bases. V shed 0 bases, J shed 8 bases, and the junction held 7 bases outside the gene matches. The CDR3 is made up of 16 amino acids. CDR1 and CDR2 from the germline V gene are SGDLS and YYNGEE. CDR3 DNA: TGTGCCAGCAGCGTAGATTGGGGACAGGGGGAGTATGAGCAGTTCTTC. This codes for CASSVDWGQGEYEQFF.

This chain joins TRBV27 and TRBJ2-7; TRBD1 aligns across 7 bases. The CDR3 consists of 14 residues. The V segment lost 4 bases and the J segment 5 bases; nucleotides outside the gene matches: 8. Germline-derived CDR1 and CDR2 are MNHEY and SMNVEV (reference sequence). The CDR3 loop is CASSSPGGPDEQYF. The CDR3, as DNA: TGTGCCAGCAGTTCCCCAGGGGGACCGGACGAGCAGTACTTC.

The DNA for the CDR3 is TGTGCCATCAGTCTAAGCTCTGGAAACACCATATATTTT. It codes for CAISLSSGNTIYF. The chain recombines TRBV10-3 with TRBJ1-3; D not certain. Trimming stripped 5 bases from V and 0 bases from J, with 5 bases between. Looked up from germline, CDR1 is ENHRY and CDR2 is SYGVKD. The CDR3 totals 13 residues.